The source of this T cell receptor beta chain is a study of early stage breast cancer tumors. TCRdb keeps only in-frame clones here, not all; method: immunoSEQ multiplex PCR. Of some 6,500 clones listed, nearly 75% are singletons. Germline CDR1 is SNHLY and CDR2 is FYNNEI. The CDR3 has 10 amino acids. Trimming cost V 5 bases and J 5 bases, with 4 bases left between them. In its sample, this clone is medium-sized. Sequencing used normal breast tissue next to the tumor. This sequence was found in a person between 35 and 49 years old with breast cancer. The chain combines TRBV2 with TRBJ2-7; D is unclear. The CDR3 nucleotides read TGTGCCAGCAGTAATGACGAGCAGTACTTC. This translates into CASSNDEQYF.